These T cell receptor beta chains were read from a single sample in a study of cytomegalovirus exposure and HLA in healthy donors. Some clones are missing from TCRdb's copy, which holds only in-frame ones; the method was immunoSEQ multiplex PCR. This sample has some 190,000 clones, with 81% found just once. The sample was PBMCs. All receptors come from a man aged 35-49 years in good health and CMV-seropositive. CDR3s include the opening cysteine and the closing phenylalanine or tryptophan. Each record gives: clone size, D gene, V gene, J gene, CDR3 DNA, CDR3 protein. D genes are given only for firm matches. Clone size is not always given. Where it is, it says once, few, many or a class for expanded clones.

abundance: NA; d_gene: TRBD1; v_gene: TRBV4-1; j_gene: TRBJ1-2; CDR3nt: TGCGCCAGCAGCCTCGACAGGGCCAACTATGGCTACACCTTC; CDR3aa: CASSLDRANYGYTF
abundance: NA; d_gene: TRBD1; v_gene: TRBV7-6; j_gene: TRBJ2-1; CDR3nt: TGTGCCAGCAGCACCGGACAGGGGGGAAACTCCTACAATGAGCAGTTCTTC; CDR3aa: CASSTGQGGNSYNEQFF
abundance: NA; d_gene: TRBD1; v_gene: TRBV2; j_gene: TRBJ1-1; CDR3nt: TGTGCCAGCAGTGGGTTGGGACAGGGGGCAAGTGAAGCTTTCTTT; CDR3aa: CASSGLGQGASEAFF
abundance: once; d_gene: TRBD1; v_gene: TRBV5-1; j_gene: TRBJ2-7; CDR3nt: TGCGCCAGCTCCGGGGGGACAGGGCCCTACGAGCAGTACTTC; CDR3aa: CASSGGTGPYEQYF
abundance: NA; d_gene: TRBD1; v_gene: TRBV5-4; j_gene: TRBJ2-1; CDR3nt: TGTGCCAGCAGCTCGGATCCGGGACAGGGTAACAATGAGCAGTTCTTC; CDR3aa: CASSSDPGQGNNEQFF
abundance: few; d_gene: TRBD2; v_gene: TRBV18; j_gene: TRBJ2-7; CDR3nt: TGTGCCAGCTCACGAGGGACTAGCGGTAGCTCCTACGAGCAGTACTTC; CDR3aa: CASSRGTSGSSYEQYF
abundance: NA; d_gene: NA; v_gene: TRBV5-1; j_gene: TRBJ2-3; CDR3nt: TGCGCCAGCAGCTTGTCTCAGGGATACGCAGATACGCAGTATTTT; CDR3aa: CASSLSQGYADTQYF
abundance: NA; d_gene: TRBD1; v_gene: TRBV6-6; j_gene: TRBJ1-2; CDR3nt: TGTGCCAGCAGTTCCCCGACAGGGGGAGACTATGGCTACACCTTC; CDR3aa: CASSSPTGGDYGYTF
abundance: NA; d_gene: NA; v_gene: TRBV14; j_gene: TRBJ2-1; CDR3nt: TGTGCCAGCAGCCAAGGGGGGACACGCAACCCAAGGGACTACAATGAGCAGTTCTTC; CDR3aa: CASSQGGTRNPRDYNEQFF
abundance: NA; d_gene: NA; v_gene: TRBV30; j_gene: TRBJ1-1; CDR3nt: TGTGCCTGGGGGCACTTGAACACTGAAGCTTTCTTT; CDR3aa: CAWGHLNTEAFF
abundance: once; d_gene: TRBD1; v_gene: TRBV19; j_gene: TRBJ1-5; CDR3nt: TGTGCCAGTAGTCCCCAGGGGGCTGGTGGCAATCAGCCCCAGCATTTT; CDR3aa: CASSPQGAGGNQPQHF
abundance: NA; d_gene: TRBD2; v_gene: TRBV7-9; j_gene: TRBJ2-5; CDR3nt: TGTGCCAGCAGCTTGCTAGCGGGCCCTCAAGAGACCCAGTACTTC; CDR3aa: CASSLLAGPQETQYF
abundance: NA; d_gene: TRBD1; v_gene: TRBV6-1; j_gene: TRBJ1-2; CDR3nt: TGTGCCAGCAGTGAAAGCGGGACAGGGGGAGATGGCTACACCTTC; CDR3aa: CASSESGTGGDGYTF
abundance: NA; d_gene: TRBD1; v_gene: TRBV6-5; j_gene: TRBJ2-7; CDR3nt: TGTGCCAGCAGTTCAGGACAGGGAGGCGAGCAGTACTTC; CDR3aa: CASSSGQGGEQYF
abundance: NA; d_gene: NA; v_gene: TRBV7-3; j_gene: TRBJ1-1; CDR3nt: TGTGCCAGCAGCTTGTTGGTCGGAGACACTGAAGCTTTCTTT; CDR3aa: CASSLLVGDTEAFF
abundance: NA; d_gene: TRBD1; v_gene: TRBV19; j_gene: TRBJ1-3; CDR3nt: TGTGCCGGGACAGGGGGGACTATAAGAAACACCATATATTTT; CDR3aa: CAGTGGTIRNTIYF
abundance: NA; d_gene: NA; v_gene: TRBV6-1; j_gene: TRBJ2-1; CDR3nt: TGTGCCAGCAGTGAGAAGGGGCCTGGTGGCAATGAGCAGTTCTTC; CDR3aa: CASSEKGPGGNEQFF
abundance: NA; d_gene: NA; v_gene: TRBV18; j_gene: TRBJ2-7; CDR3nt: TGTGCCAGCTCTACCGAGGGCCCAGGCTACGAGCAGTACTTC; CDR3aa: CASSTEGPGYEQYF
abundance: NA; d_gene: NA; v_gene: TRBV28; j_gene: TRBJ2-3; CDR3nt: TGTGCCAGCAGTTTCGACGAGTGGAGTTCCACAGATACGCAGTATTTT; CDR3aa: CASSFDEWSSTDTQYF
abundance: once; d_gene: NA; v_gene: TRBV5-4; j_gene: TRBJ2-3; CDR3nt: TGTGCCAGCAGCCCAGACAGGACAGATACGCAGTATTTT; CDR3aa: CASSPDRTDTQYF
abundance: NA; d_gene: TRBD1; v_gene: TRBV5-1; j_gene: TRBJ1-1; CDR3nt: TGCGCCAGCGGCGACCGGACAGGGAACACTGAAGCTTTCTTT; CDR3aa: CASGDRTGNTEAFF
abundance: NA; d_gene: TRBD1; v_gene: TRBV5-4; j_gene: TRBJ1-6; CDR3nt: TGTGCCAGCAGCTCTACCGGGACAGGAAATTCACCCCTCCACTTT; CDR3aa: CASSSTGTGNSPLHF
abundance: NA; d_gene: NA; v_gene: TRBV7-9; j_gene: TRBJ2-7; CDR3nt: TGTGCCAGCAGCTCCTCCGGGGCCTACGAGCAGTACTTC; CDR3aa: CASSSSGAYEQYF
abundance: NA; d_gene: NA; v_gene: TRBV5-4; j_gene: TRBJ2-7; CDR3nt: TGTGCCAGCAGCCTCGCCCCCGCAGGGGGGAGCTCCTACGAGCAGTACTTC; CDR3aa: CASSLAPAGGSSYEQYF
abundance: NA; d_gene: NA; v_gene: TRBV6-1; j_gene: TRBJ2-5; CDR3nt: TGTGCCAGCCGGGACACCGGCCAAGAGACCCAGTACTTC; CDR3aa: CASRDTGQETQYF
abundance: NA; d_gene: NA; v_gene: TRBV6-5; j_gene: TRBJ2-5; CDR3nt: TGTGCCAGCAGTGGGTGGACATCTCAAGAGACCCAGTACTTC; CDR3aa: CASSGWTSQETQYF
abundance: NA; d_gene: NA; v_gene: TRBV18; j_gene: TRBJ1-1; CDR3nt: TGTGCCAGCTCAACCACAGGGCCCCTGGGTAGGAACATGAACACTGAAGCTTTCTTT; CDR3aa: CASSTTGPLGRNMNTEAFF
abundance: NA; d_gene: NA; v_gene: TRBV30; j_gene: TRBJ1-5; CDR3nt: TGTGCCTGGAGTATGGGGGCGTATCAGCCCCAGCATTTT; CDR3aa: CAWSMGAYQPQHF